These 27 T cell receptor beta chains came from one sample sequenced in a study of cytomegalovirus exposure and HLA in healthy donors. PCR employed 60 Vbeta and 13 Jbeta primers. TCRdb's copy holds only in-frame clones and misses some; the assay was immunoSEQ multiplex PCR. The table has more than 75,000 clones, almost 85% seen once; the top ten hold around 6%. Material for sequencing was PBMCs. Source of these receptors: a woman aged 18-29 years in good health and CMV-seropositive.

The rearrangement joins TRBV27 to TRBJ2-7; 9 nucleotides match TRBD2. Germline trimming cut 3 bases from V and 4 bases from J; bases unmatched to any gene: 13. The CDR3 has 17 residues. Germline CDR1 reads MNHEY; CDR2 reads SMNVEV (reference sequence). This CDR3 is CASSFRSLPGLAYEQYF. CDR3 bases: TGTGCCAGCAGTTTTCGGTCGCTCCCGGGACTAGCTTACGAGCAGTACTTC.

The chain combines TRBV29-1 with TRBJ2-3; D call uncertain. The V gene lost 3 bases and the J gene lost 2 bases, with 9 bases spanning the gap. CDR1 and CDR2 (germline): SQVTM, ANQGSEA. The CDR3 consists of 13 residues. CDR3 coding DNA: TGCAGCGTTGAGGGCAGATACACAGATACGCAGTATTTT. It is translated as CSVEGRYTDTQYF.

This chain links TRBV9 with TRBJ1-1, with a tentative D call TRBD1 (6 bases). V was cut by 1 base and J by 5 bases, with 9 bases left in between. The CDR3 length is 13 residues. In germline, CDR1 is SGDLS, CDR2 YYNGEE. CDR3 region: CASSVTGKTEAFF. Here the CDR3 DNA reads TGTGCCAGCAGCGTAACAGGGAAGACTGAAGCTTTCTTT.

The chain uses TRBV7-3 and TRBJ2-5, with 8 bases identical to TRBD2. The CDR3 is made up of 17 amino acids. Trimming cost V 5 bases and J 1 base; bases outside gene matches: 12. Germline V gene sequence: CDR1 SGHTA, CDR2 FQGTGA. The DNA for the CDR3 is TGTGCCAGCAGCCTAGTCGGGAGCGGGGGAATCCAAGAGACCCAGTACTTC. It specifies CASSLVGSGGIQETQYF.

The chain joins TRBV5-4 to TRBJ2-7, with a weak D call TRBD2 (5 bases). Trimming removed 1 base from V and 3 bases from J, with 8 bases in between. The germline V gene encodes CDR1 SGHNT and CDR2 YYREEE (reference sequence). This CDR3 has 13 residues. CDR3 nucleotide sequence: TGTGCCAGCAGCTTGTCCAGCGGCTACGAGCAGTACTTC. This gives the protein CASSLSSGYEQYF.

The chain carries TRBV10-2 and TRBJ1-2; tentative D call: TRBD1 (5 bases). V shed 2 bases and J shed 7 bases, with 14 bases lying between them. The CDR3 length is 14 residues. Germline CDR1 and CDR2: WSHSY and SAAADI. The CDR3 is CASSEQGQAGGYTF. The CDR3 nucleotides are TGCGCCAGCAGTGAGCAGGGCCAAGCTGGTGGCTACACCTTC.

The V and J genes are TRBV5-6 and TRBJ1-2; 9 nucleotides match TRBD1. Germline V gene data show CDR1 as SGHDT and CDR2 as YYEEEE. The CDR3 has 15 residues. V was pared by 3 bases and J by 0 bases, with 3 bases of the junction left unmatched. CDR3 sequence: CASSWGTGTNYGYTF. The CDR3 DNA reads TGTGCCAGCAGCTGGGGGACAGGGACTAACTATGGCTACACCTTC.

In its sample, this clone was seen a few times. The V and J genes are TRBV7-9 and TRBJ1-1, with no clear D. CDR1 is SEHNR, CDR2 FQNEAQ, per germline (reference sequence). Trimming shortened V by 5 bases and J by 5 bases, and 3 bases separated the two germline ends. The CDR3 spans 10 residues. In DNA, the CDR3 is TGTGCCAGCAGCCTGACTGAAGCTTTCTTT. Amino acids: CASSLTEAFF.

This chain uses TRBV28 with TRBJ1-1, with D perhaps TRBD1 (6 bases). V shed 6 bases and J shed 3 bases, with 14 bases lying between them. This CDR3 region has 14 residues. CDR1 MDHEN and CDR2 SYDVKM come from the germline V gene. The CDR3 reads CASRRSGTYTEAFF. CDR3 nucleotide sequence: TGTGCCAGCAGGCGGTCCGGGACATACACTGAAGCTTTCTTT.

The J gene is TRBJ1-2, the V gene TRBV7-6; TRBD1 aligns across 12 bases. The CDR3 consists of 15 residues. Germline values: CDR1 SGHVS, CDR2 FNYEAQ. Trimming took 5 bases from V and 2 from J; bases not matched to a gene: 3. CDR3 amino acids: CASSPGTGGNYGYTF. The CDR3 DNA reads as TGTGCCAGCAGCCCGGGGACAGGGGGCAACTATGGCTACACCTTC. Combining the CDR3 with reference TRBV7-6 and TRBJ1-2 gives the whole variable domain GAGVSQSPRYKVTKRGQDVALRCDPISGHVSLYWYRQALGQGPEFLTYFNYEAQQDKSGLPNDRFSAERPEGSISTLTIQRTEQRDSAMYRCASSPGTGGNYGYTFGSGTRLTVV.

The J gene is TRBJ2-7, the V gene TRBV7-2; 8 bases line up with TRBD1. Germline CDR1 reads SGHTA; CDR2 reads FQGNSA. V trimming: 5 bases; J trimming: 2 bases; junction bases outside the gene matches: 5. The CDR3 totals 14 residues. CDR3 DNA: TGTGCCAGCAGCCCGACAGGGGCGACCTACGAGCAGTACTTC. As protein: CASSPTGATYEQYF.

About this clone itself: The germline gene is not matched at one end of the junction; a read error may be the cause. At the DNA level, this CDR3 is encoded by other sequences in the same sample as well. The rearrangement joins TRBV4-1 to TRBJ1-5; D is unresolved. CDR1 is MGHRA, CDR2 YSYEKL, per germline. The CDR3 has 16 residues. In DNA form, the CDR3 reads TGCGCCAGCAGCCAAGAACTAGTTGGTGGCAATCAACCCCAGCATTTT. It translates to CASSQELVGGNQPQHF.

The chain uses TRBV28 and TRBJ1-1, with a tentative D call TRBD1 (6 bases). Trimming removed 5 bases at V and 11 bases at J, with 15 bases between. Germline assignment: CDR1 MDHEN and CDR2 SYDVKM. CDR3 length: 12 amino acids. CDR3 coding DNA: TGTGCCAGCAGTCCCACAGGGAGCCGGGCTTTCTTT. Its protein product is CASSPTGSRAFF.

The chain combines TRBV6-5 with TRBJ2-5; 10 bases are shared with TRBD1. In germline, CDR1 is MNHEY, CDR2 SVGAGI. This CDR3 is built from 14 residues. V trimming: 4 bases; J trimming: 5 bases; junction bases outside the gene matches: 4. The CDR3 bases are TGTGCCAGCAGTTCCGGGACAGGGGTGGAGACCCAGTACTTC. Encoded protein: CASSSGTGVETQYF.

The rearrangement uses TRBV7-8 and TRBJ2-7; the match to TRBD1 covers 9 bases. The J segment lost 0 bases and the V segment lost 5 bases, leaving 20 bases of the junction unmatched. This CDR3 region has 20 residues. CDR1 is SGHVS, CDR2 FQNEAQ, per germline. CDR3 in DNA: TGTGCCAGCAGCCCCAGGCATCCCGGGACAGGGAGCCTCCTCTCCTACGAGCAGTACTTC. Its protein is CASSPRHPGTGSLLSYEQYF.

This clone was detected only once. CDR3 bases: TGCGCCAGCAGCCAAGTAACTAGCGGGGGTTACAATGAGCAGTTCTTC. It specifies CASSQVTSGGYNEQFF. The gene calls are TRBV4-1 and TRBJ2-1; 11 bases are a match to TRBD2. J gave up 4 bases and V 1 base, and 3 bases lay outside the gene matches. The CDR3 runs to 16 residues. Per the germline V gene, CDR1 is MGHRA and CDR2 is YSYEKL.

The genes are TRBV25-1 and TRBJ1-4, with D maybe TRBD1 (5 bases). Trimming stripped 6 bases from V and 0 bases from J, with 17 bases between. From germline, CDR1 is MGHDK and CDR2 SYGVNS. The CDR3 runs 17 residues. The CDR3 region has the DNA TGTGCCAGCAGATTCCTAACGGACACATCAACTAATGAAAAACTGTTTTTT. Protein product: CASRFLTDTSTNEKLFF.

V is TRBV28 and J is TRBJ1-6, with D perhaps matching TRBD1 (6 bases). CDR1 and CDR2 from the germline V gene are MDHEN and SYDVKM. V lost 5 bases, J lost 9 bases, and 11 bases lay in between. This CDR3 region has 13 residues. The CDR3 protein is CASSLTGSSPLHF. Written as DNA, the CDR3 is TGTGCCAGCAGTCTCACAGGGAGTTCACCCCTCCACTTT.

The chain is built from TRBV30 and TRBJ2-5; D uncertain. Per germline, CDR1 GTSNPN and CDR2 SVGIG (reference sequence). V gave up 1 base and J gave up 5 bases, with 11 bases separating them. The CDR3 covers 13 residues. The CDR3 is CAWSAPIPETQYF. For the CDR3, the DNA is TGTGCCTGGAGTGCCCCAATCCCCGAGACCCAGTACTTC.

CDR3 sequence: CASSSYTGREFGDEQYF. The CDR3 bases are TGTGCCAGCAGTTCATACACGGGGCGGGAGTTTGGTGACGAGCAGTACTTC. V is TRBV27 and J is TRBJ2-7; 7 bases are shared with TRBD2. The trim removed 4 bases at V and 5 bases at J, leaving 17 bases unmatched. The CDR3 is 17 residues long. Germline loops: CDR1 MNHEY, CDR2 SMNVEV (reference sequence).

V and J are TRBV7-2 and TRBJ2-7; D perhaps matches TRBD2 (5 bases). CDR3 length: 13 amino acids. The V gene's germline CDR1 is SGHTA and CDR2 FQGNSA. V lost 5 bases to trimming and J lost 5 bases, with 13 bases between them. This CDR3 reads CASSLRAQDEQYF. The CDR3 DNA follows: TGTGCCAGCAGCCTGAGGGCGCAAGACGAGCAGTACTTC.

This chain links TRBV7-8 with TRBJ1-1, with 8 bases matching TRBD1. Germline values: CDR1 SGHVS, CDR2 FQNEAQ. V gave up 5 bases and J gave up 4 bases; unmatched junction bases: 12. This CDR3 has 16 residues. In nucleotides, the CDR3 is TGTGCCAGCAGCCCTAGGACAGGGTTAATCGGCACTGAAGCTTTCTTT. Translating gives CASSPRTGLIGTEAFF.

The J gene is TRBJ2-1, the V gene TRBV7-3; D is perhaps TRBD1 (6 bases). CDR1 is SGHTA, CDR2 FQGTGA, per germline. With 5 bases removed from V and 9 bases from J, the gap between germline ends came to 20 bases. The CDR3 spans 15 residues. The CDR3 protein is CASSPGQRLHGEQFF. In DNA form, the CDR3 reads TGTGCCAGCAGCCCGGGACAAAGACTCCACGGTGAGCAGTTCTTC.

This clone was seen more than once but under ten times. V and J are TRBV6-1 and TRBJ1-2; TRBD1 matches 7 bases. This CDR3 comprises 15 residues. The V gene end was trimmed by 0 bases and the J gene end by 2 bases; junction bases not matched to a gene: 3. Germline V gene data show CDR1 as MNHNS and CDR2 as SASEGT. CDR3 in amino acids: CASSEAATGNYGYTF. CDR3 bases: TGTGCCAGCAGTGAAGCCGCGACAGGGAACTATGGCTACACCTTC.

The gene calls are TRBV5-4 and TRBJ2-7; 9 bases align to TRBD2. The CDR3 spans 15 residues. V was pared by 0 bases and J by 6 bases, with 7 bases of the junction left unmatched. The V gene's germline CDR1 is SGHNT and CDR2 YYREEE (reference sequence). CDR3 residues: CASSLEGSGSREQYF. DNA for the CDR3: TGTGCCAGCAGCTTGGAAGGTAGCGGGAGTCGCGAGCAGTACTTC.

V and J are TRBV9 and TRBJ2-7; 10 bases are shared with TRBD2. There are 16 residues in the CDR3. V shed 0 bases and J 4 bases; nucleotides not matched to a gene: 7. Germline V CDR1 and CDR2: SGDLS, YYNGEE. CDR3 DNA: TGTGCCAGCAGCGTAGGGGCTAGCGGGAGTGGGTACGAGCAGTACTTC. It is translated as CASSVGASGSGYEQYF.

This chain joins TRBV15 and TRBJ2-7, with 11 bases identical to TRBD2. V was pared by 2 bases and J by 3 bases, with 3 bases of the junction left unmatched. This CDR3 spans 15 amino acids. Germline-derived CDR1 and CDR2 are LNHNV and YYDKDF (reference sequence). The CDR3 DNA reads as TGTGCCACCAGCAGACAGACTAGCGGGGTCTACGAGCAGTACTTC. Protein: CATSRQTSGVYEQYF. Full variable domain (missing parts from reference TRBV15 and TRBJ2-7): DAMVIQNPRYQVTQFGKPVTLSCSQTLNHNVMYWYQQKSSQAPKLLFHYYDKDFNNEADTPDNFQSRRPNTSFCFLDIRSPGLGDTAMYLCATSRQTSGVYEQYFGPGTRLTVT.